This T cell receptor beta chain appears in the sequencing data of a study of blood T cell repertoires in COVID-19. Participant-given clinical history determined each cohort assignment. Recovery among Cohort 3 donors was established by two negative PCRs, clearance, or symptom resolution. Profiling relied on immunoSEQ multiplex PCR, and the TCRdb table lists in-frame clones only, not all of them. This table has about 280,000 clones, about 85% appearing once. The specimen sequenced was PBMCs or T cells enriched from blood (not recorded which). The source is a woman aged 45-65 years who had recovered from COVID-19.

The DNA of the CDR3 is TGCAGCGCCGGACTGGGAACTGAAGCTTTCTTT. Its translation is CSAGLGTEAFF. The chain combines TRBV29-1 with TRBJ1-1; the D is unclear. V lost 7 bases and J lost 5, with 11 bases in between. Germline V gene sequence: CDR1 SQVTM, CDR2 ANQGSEA. The CDR3 consists of 11 residues. The entire variable domain, with the rest obtained from reference TRBV29-1 and TRBJ1-1, is as follows: SAVISQKPSRDICQRGTSLTIQCQVDSQVTMMFWYRQQPGQSLTLIATANQGSEATYESGFVIDKFPISRPNLTFSTLTVSNMSPEDSSIYLCSAGLGTEAFFGQGTRLTVV.